This is a list of T cell receptor beta chains from one sample in a study of response to subunit inactivated influenza vaccine. TCRdb redid the calling of the RT-PCR reads with MiXCR, one entry per CDR3 protein. The sample records about 800,000 distinct CDR3 sequences, 21% being singletons. The sample in question was PBMCs from blood, obtained 5 days after vaccination. The receptor source for this set is a man aged 45-65 years who received an inactivated influenza vaccine. Both conserved end residues are part of each CDR3.

TRBV5-4 16 CASSLVNRGRRETQYF
TRBV6-2/TRBV6-3 13 CASTKKGNNEQFF
TRBV4-1 14 CASSQAYMNTEAFF
TRBV12-3/TRBV12-4 17 CASSFQWLAGVTDTQYF
TRBV5-5 16 CASSLPGGGISYEQYF
TRBV4-2 20 CASSLPRGGSHKASSYEQYF
TRBV7-9 16 CASSLELAGAPSTQYF
TRBV10-3 16 CAISEFYRPSGNTIYF
TRBV9 18 CASSVGLKGGPSYNEQFF
TRBV20-1 14 CSTPPSGSYNEQFF
TRBV4-3 16 CASSQERGRTNEKLFF
TRBV10-3 15 CAISMGLAGSYEQYF